The source of this TCR beta chain is a study of T cell responses to AZD1222 COVID-19 vaccine. Background on the study: Second-dose groups at about 4 or about 12 weeks were pooled.

On this clone itself: Antigen: not known.

The data were produced by immunoSEQ multiplex PCR, yet TCRdb's version contains in-frame clones alone and is incomplete. This sample has some 110,000 clones, with roughly 90% found just once. Germline V lookup: CDR1 SEHNR, CDR2 FQNEAQ (reference sequence). Unmatched junction bases numbered 14, after V lost 6 bases and J lost 6 bases. CDR3 length: 16 amino acids. Study-wide results and caveats: Spike was spanned by vaccine-associated CD4 TCRs, which were dominant at 160-218 and 743-854. The sample set comprised mostly white British donors with more females, and clonal diversity was possibly underestimated. Two AZD1222 administrations were followed by greater Spike-specific TCR breadth and depth.

V is TRBV7-9 and J is TRBJ2-7; 10 bases match TRBD1. The clonotype originates from an adult in good health. Sequenced material: peripheral blood, taken on day 0 of AZD1222 vaccination. CDR3 sequence (DNA): TGTGCCAGCAGTTTGGGGCTTGGGACAGGGGCCGGCGAGCAGTACTTC. Its translation is CASSLGLGTGAGEQYF.